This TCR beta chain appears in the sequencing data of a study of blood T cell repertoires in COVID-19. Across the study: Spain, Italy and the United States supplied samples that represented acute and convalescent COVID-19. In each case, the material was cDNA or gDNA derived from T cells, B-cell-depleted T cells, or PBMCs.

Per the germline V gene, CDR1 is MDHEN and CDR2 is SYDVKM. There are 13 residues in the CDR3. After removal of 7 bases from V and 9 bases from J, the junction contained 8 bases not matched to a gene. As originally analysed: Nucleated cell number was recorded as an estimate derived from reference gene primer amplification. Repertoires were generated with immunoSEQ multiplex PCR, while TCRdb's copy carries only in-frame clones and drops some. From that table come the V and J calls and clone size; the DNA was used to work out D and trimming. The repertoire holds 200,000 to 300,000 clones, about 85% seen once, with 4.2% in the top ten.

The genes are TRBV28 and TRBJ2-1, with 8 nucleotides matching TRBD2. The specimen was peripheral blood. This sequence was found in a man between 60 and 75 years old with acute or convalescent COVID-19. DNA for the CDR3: TGTGCCAGCACTGGCGGGAGGTGGCTTGAGCAGTTCTTC. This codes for CASTGGRWLEQFF.